The rows below give T cell receptor beta chains drawn from one sample of a study of molecular identifiers for immune sequencing clone quantification. One entry per CDR3 protein results from TCRdb running MiXCR on the PCR reads. The table lists about 320,000 distinct CDR3 sequences, roughly 24% of them singletons. The specimen sequenced was naive CD8+ T cells from blood, with Jurkat cell RNA spiked in. The receptors here all came from a human donor in good health. Some libraries in this study had Jurkat cell RNA spiked in. Each CDR3 is given with its conserved first and last residue. D genes are given only for firm matches. Size is omitted from some rows. Given values are once, few, many or a class for expanded clones.

TGTGCCAGCAGTTACTCTTACGGGCACTATGGCTACACCTTC | CASSYSYGHYGYTF | - | TRBJ1-2 | TRBV6-5 | few
TGCGCCAGCAGATACGACCATCCGGGAGAGGCTAAAGAGACCCAGTACTTC | CASRYDHPGEAKETQYF | - | TRBJ2-5 | TRBV5-1 | -
TGTGCCAGCAGACCGACTAGTCTGGCCGGGGAGCTGTTTTTT | CASRPTSLAGELFF | - | TRBJ2-2 | TRBV6-5 | many
TGTGCCAGCAGTTTATTCGGCGGGCAGATGACTAACTATGGCTACACCTTC | CASSLFGGQMTNYGYTF | - | TRBJ1-2 | TRBV27 | -
TGCGCCAGCAGTCAATCGGGGACAGCACAGACCCAAAATGAAAAACTGTTTTTT | CASSQSGTAQTQNEKLFF | TRBD1 | TRBJ1-4 | TRBV23-1 | -
TGTGCCATCAGTGAGGACAGGCAGTACCAAGAGACCCAGTACTTC | CAISEDRQYQETQYF | - | TRBJ2-5 | TRBV10-3 | -
TGTGCCAGCACTTGGGGCGGGGGGGCCACAGATACGCAGTATTTT | CASTWGGGATDTQYF | TRBD2 | TRBJ2-3 | TRBV12-3/TRBV12-4 | -
TGTGCCAGCAGTTACTCGTCGGTTGGGGGAAGCTCCTACAATGAGCAGTTCTTC | CASSYSSVGGSSYNEQFF | - | TRBJ2-1 | TRBV6-5 | many
TGCGCCAGCCGCCGAGGCGATCCGGGGACTAGCGGGGGGGCGCTGTACCCCTCCGATACGCAGTATTTT | CASRRGDPGTSGGALYPSDTQYF | TRBD2 | TRBJ2-3 | TRBV4-3 | -
TGCAGTGCCAGACAGGCTTTATCCTACGAGCAGTACTTC | CSARQALSYEQYF | - | TRBJ2-7 | TRBV20-1 | few
TGTGCCAGCAGCCATGATTGGAGGTTATCGAACACCGGGGAGCTGTTTTTT | CASSHDWRLSNTGELFF | - | TRBJ2-2 | TRBV7-9 | -
TGTGCCAGCGAGGGCGGGACCTACGAGCAGTACTTC | CASEGGTYEQYF | - | TRBJ2-7 | TRBV28 | few
TGTGCCTGGAGTAATTCACCTGTACTAGTGGGCTACGAGCAGTACTTC | CAWSNSPVLVGYEQYF | - | TRBJ2-7 | TRBV30 | -
TGTGCCATTCAGGACAGGCGCCAAGAGACCCAGTACTTC | CAIQDRRQETQYF | TRBD1 | TRBJ2-5 | TRBV28 | -
TGTGCCAGCAGCCCACTTAGGCCCATCAACCAAGAGACCCAGTACTTC | CASSPLRPINQETQYF | - | TRBJ2-5 | TRBV27 | few
TGCGCCAGCAGCCGGCTAGCGGGGGACTCCTACGAGCAGTACTTC | CASSRLAGDSYEQYF | TRBD2 | TRBJ2-7 | TRBV4-1 | many
TGTGCCAGCATGGAGGACAGCTCCTACAATGAGCAGTTCTTC | CASMEDSSYNEQFF | - | TRBJ2-1 | TRBV7-9 | few
TGCGCCAGCAGCCAAGGTCCCCCGGCAGGGGGCACTGAAGCTTTCTTT | CASSQGPPAGGTEAFF | TRBD1 | TRBJ1-1 | TRBV4-1 | -
TGTGCCAGCAGCTTAGAGGAAGGGAGGGGAACTGAAGCTTTCTTT | CASSLEEGRGTEAFF | - | TRBJ1-1 | TRBV7-8 | many
TGTGCCAGCAGGTTATGGGGCAGGGGGTTCAATCAGCCCCAGCATTTT | CASRLWGRGFNQPQHF | TRBD1 | TRBJ1-5 | TRBV12-3/TRBV12-4 | -
TGCAGTGCTAGGCCGGATAGCAATCAGCCCCAGCATTTT | CSARPDSNQPQHF | - | TRBJ1-5 | TRBV20-1 | many
TGCGCCAGCAGCTTAACCTGGGACAGAAAGTCTGGAAACACCATATATTTT | CASSLTWDRKSGNTIYF | TRBD1 | TRBJ1-3 | TRBV5-1 | many
TGTGCCACCAGCCTGGGGGTGGGTCAGCCCCAGCATTTT | CATSLGVGQPQHF | - | TRBJ1-5 | TRBV28 | many
TGTGCTAGTGGTTTGGAGCCGGGACAGGGAAAAGCTGAAGCTTTCTTT | CASGLEPGQGKAEAFF | TRBD1 | TRBJ1-1 | TRBV12-5 | -